One sample yielded the 7 T cell receptor beta chains listed below, sequenced in a study of blood T cell repertoires in COVID-19. The repertoire was sequenced with immunoSEQ multiplex PCR; TCRdb's copy has only in-frame clones and lacks some. The sample holds more than 150,000 clones, around 91% seen once. The sample was peripheral blood. The receptors come from a woman in her forties with acute or convalescent COVID-19.

The chain has TRBV7-2 and TRBJ1-3, with unresolved D. CDR3 length: 18 amino acids. Germline V gene sequence: CDR1 SGHTA, CDR2 FQGNSA. Trimming pared 1 base from V and 0 bases from J, leaving 16 bases between. The CDR3 protein is CASSLDFSDSYSGNTIYF. As DNA, the CDR3 is TGTGCCAGCAGCTTAGATTTTAGTGATTCCTACTCTGGAAACACCATATATTTT.

This clone was picked up a small number of times. This sample also contains other DNA sequences that code for the same CDR3. CDR3 coding DNA: TGTGCCAGTAGTAGATCCGGGACAGGCTCTGGAAACACCATATATTTT. Amino acid sequence: CASSRSGTGSGNTIYF. J is TRBJ1-3 and V is TRBV19; 8 nucleotides line up with TRBD1. Unmatched junction bases numbered 5, after V lost 4 bases and J lost 0 bases. This CDR3 region has 16 residues. The germline CDR1 and CDR2 sequences are LNHDA and SQIVND (reference sequence).

The count of this clone is one. The rearrangement links TRBV19 to TRBJ2-2; no firm D call. The CDR3 is made up of 14 amino acids. Trimming removed 2 bases at V and 1 base at J, with 5 bases between. The V gene's germline CDR1 is LNHDA and CDR2 SQIVND (reference sequence). The CDR3 nucleotides are TGTGCCAGTAGTATAAGCCGGAACACCGGGGAGCTGTTTTTT. Amino acid sequence: CASSISRNTGELFF.

J is TRBJ2-2 and V is TRBV7-9; D not certain. This CDR3 is 15 amino acids long. The V end lost 3 bases, the J end lost 2 bases, and 10 bases lay between the germline ends. CDR1 and CDR2 (germline): SEHNR, FQNEAQ (reference sequence). The DNA of the CDR3 is TGTGCCAGCAGCTTGGCTTGGAGCAACACCGGGGAGCTGTTTTTT. As protein: CASSLAWSNTGELFF. The whole variable domain, filled in from reference TRBV7-9 and TRBJ2-2, reads DTGVSQNPRHKITKRGQNVTFRCDPISEHNRLYWYRQTLGQGPEFLTYFQNEAQLEKSRLLSDRFSAERPKGSFSTLEIQRTEQGDSAMYLCASSLAWSNTGELFFGEGSRLTVL.

The chain uses TRBV20-1 and TRBJ2-1, with TRBD2 as a possible D gene (6 bases). Germline V gives CDR1 DFQATT, CDR2 SNEGSKA (reference sequence). The CDR3 is made up of 13 amino acids. Between the trimmed V and J ends, which lost 3 bases and 9 bases, there was a span of 15 bases. The CDR3 sequence is CSASIGRRAEQFF. The DNA of the CDR3 is TGCAGTGCTAGTATAGGGAGGAGGGCTGAGCAGTTCTTC.

This chain connects TRBV6-5 to TRBJ2-3; D uncertain. The V and J ends lost 6 bases and 2 bases respectively, with 12 bases between them. Germline V gene sequence: CDR1 MNHEY, CDR2 SVGAGI. This CDR3 region has 14 residues. The chain's CDR3 is CASRTTLTTDTQYF. CDR3 sequence (DNA): TGTGCCAGCAGAACGACTCTTACCACAGATACGCAGTATTTT.

The chain has TRBV15 and TRBJ2-7; the match to TRBD2 covers 11 bases. J lost 2 bases, V lost 6 bases, and 12 bases had no gene match. The CDR3 is 17 amino acids. Germline V gene sequence: CDR1 LNHNV, CDR2 YYDKDF (reference sequence). CDR3 protein: CATSPDYTSGGTYEQYF. In nucleotides, the CDR3 is TGTGCCACCAGTCCGGACTATACTAGCGGGGGAACCTACGAGCAGTACTTC. Based on the CDR3 plus reference TRBV15 and TRBJ2-7, the full variable domain is DAMVIQNPRYQVTQFGKPVTLSCSQTLNHNVMYWYQQKSSQAPKLLFHYYDKDFNNEADTPDNFQSRRPNTSFCFLDIRSPGLGDTAMYLCATSPDYTSGGTYEQYFGPGTRLTVT.